This TCR beta chain comes out of a study of blood T cell repertoires in COVID-19. About the study: T cells, B-cell-depleted T cells, or PBMCs supplied cDNA or gDNA.

Sequencing was performed with immunoSEQ multiplex PCR; in TCRdb, only in-frame clones are kept and a portion is missing. The sample includes about 300,000 clones, about 90% of them seen just once. Trimming removed 8 bases from V and 3 bases from J, with 10 bases in between. The CDR3 contains 13 residues. Germline V gene sequence: CDR1 MNHEY, CDR2 SMNVEV (reference sequence). The receptor was isolated from a middle-aged woman who had recovered from COVID-19. Material: peripheral blood. V is TRBV27 and J is TRBJ2-2; no clear D. CDR3 loop: CASLSSYTGELFF. DNA for the CDR3: TGTGCCAGCCTGTCGTCCTACACCGGGGAGCTGTTTTTT.